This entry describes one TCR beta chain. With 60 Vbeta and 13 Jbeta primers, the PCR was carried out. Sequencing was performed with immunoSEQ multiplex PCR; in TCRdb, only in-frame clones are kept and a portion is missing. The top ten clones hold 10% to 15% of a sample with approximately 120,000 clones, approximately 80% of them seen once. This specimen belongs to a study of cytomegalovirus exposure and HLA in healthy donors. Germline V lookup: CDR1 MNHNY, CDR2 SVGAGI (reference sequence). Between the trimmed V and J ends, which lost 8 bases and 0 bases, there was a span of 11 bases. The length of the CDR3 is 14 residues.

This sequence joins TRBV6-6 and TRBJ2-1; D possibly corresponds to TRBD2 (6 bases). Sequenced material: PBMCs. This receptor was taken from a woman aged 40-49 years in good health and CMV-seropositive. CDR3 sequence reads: CASARGSSYNEQFF. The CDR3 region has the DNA TGTGCCAGCGCCCGGGGGAGCTCCTACAATGAGCAGTTCTTC.